This T cell receptor beta chain is from a study of cytomegalovirus exposure and HLA in healthy donors. As for the study in general: Of over 300 genotyped donors, more than 75% clustered with self-reported Caucasian donors. Study-wide findings and caveats: What a later analysis reportedly showed was that an Asian-associated ancestry cluster had fewer N-insertions than the roughly 700-donor mean.

PCR involved 60 Vbeta and 13 Jbeta primers. Some clones are missing from TCRdb's copy, which holds only in-frame ones; the method was immunoSEQ multiplex PCR. Here the sample spans tens of thousands of clones, about 79% being singletons. Everyone who donated was a healthy bone marrow donor. This clone was seen a single time. Its antigen is undetermined. This CDR3 comprises 14 residues. Germline CDR1 reads SGHRS; CDR2 reads YFSETQ. Trimming at V came to 4 bases and at J to 6 bases, leaving 3 bases not matched to a gene. V is TRBV5-1 and J is TRBJ1-6; 8 bases match TRBD1. The source of this sequence is a man aged 45-65 years in good health and CMV-seronegative. What was sequenced was PBMCs. In DNA, the CDR3 is TGCGCCAGCAGCGGTGGACAGGGTAATTCACCCCTCCACTTT. Translated: CASSGGQGNSPLHF.